This entry lists 2 T cell receptor beta chains sequenced from one sample in a study of Ad26.COV2.S vaccination and SARS-CoV-2 variants. TCRdb's copy holds only in-frame clones and misses some; the assay was immunoSEQ multiplex PCR. The sample contains a few hundred thousand clones, over 75% of which appear only once. Treatment of the sample: some 20 received Ad26.COV2.S at low or high dose, single or two shots; roughly five received placebo; per-sample allocation not given. Specimens were obtained on day 63 following the first vaccine or placebo injection. This specimen consisted of peripheral blood, obtained in a trial of Ad26.COV2.S vaccine versus placebo. These receptors originate from a person aged 18-65 years who received the Ad26.COV2.S COVID-19 vaccine or a placebo.

The rearrangement links TRBV7-9 to TRBJ2-5; 9 positions agree with TRBD1. V dropped 1 base and J dropped 4; count of bases not matched to a gene: 7. The CDR3 covers 16 residues. In germline, CDR1 is SEHNR, CDR2 FQNEAQ (reference sequence). In nucleotides, the CDR3 is TGTGCCAGCAGCTTAGGCGGACAGGGGAGGGGAGAGACCCAGTACTTC. Residues: CASSLGGQGRGETQYF.

This clone has a handful of counts. The chain recombines TRBV7-8 with TRBJ1-5; 9 bases match TRBD1. This CDR3 is built from 16 residues. V lost 5 bases to trimming and J lost 2 bases; unmatched junction nucleotides: 7. Germline V gene lookup returns CDR1 SGHVS and CDR2 FQNEAQ. This CDR3 is CASSPGTGRRNQPQHF. The CDR3 region has the DNA TGTGCCAGCAGCCCAGGGACAGGGCGGCGCAATCAGCCCCAGCATTTT.